This T cell receptor beta chain appears in the sequencing data of a study of tissue T cells after allogeneic stem cell transplantation. General study points: The patient cohort was small and clinically heterogeneous, with limited sampling depth.

This table comes from immunoSEQ multiplex PCR, and its TCRdb copy is limited to in-frame clones, with some not included. The data contain approximately 22,000 clones, roughly 72% of them seen just once; the ten biggest clones take up around 0.62%. The sample holds a few counts of this clone. What it recognizes is unknown. Gene names refer to mouse genes. The sequenced material came from spleen. This sequence was found in a female BALB/c mouse in good health. Mice of this strain are of MHC haplotype H2-d.

Partial CDR3 DNA: TGTGCCTGGAGTCCGACTGGGGGGGCTTTTGAACAGTAC. Translating gives CAWSPTGGAFEQY. The complete CDR3 protein is CAWSPTGGAFEQYF. This rearrangement joins TRBV31 to TRBJ2-7; 12 bases match TRBD2. Coverage ceases 1 residue before the CDR3 finishes, and the germline J gene fills in the end. The CDR3 sequence is 14 residues long. Germline-derived CDR1 and CDR2 are GKSSPN and SITVG. The junction had 4 bases not matched to a gene; V was cut back by 1 base and J by 6 bases.